This T cell receptor beta chain was obtained from a study of cytomegalovirus exposure and HLA in healthy donors. Study-wide results and limits: TCR beta sequences reportedly predicted the HLA-A and HLA-B alleles of most subjects accurately. As was reported, the classifier diagnosed cytomegalovirus status with high specificity and sensitivity. Cytomegalovirus association was listed for under 200 TCR beta chains. Specific recognition of CMV antigens was confirmed in vitro for a few chains (all CMV-associated).

Per the germline V gene, CDR1 is MNHEY and CDR2 is SVGAGI. This CDR3 is 14 amino acids long. V dropped 0 bases and J dropped 4 bases, with 9 bases sitting between them. Concerning this clone: Its antigen is still unknown.

With 60 Vbeta and 13 Jbeta primers, the PCR was carried out. Here immunoSEQ multiplex PCR was the method, and the copy in TCRdb shows in-frame clones only, minus some. The sample lists tens of thousands of clones; 70% to 80% were seen once. Sample: PBMCs. This clonotype was obtained from a man aged 30 to 39 in good health and CMV-seronegative. This chain joins TRBV6-5 and TRBJ1-1; D is perhaps TRBD1 (6 bases). The CDR3 loop reads CASSYSRGSTEAFF. The CDR3 DNA reads as TGTGCCAGCAGTTACTCTAGGGGGAGCACTGAAGCTTTCTTT.